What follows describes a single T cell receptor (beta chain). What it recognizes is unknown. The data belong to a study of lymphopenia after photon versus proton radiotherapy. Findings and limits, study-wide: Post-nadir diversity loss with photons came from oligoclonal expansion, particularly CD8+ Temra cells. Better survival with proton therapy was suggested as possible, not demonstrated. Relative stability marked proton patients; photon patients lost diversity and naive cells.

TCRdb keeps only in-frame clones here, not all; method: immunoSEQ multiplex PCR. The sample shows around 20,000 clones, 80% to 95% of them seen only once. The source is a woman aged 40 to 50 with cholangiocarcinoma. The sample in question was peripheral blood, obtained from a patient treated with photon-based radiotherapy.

The DNA of the CDR3 is TGTGCCAGCAGCCCCCCCAGGGGGGGCCGACGGCGGGGAAACACCATATATTTT. Translation: CASSPPRGGRRRGNTIYF. The chain links TRBV21-1 to TRBJ1-3. TRBV21-1 has pseudogene status. This CDR3 has 18 residues.